A single sample gave rise to the 26 T cell receptor beta chains below, sequenced in a study of HIV-infected children after antiretroviral therapy interruption. RNA-based 3' RACE libraries used unique molecular identifiers. MiXCR, applied by TCRdb to the 3' RACE reads, yields one record per CDR3 protein. Of some 41,000 distinct CDR3 sequences listed, more than 6.5% are singletons. The treatment was: PENTA 11 planned treatment interruption arm or continuous ART arm. The sample in question was CD45RA+ CD4+ T cells from PBMCs, pooled from several time points, obtained from a donor given antiretroviral therapy, either interrupted or continuous. As to subset: naive CD4+ CD45RA+ CD45RO- T cells. These receptors all stem from a pool of human donors with HIV.

CDR3 nucleotide sequence: TGTGCCAGCAGCTCGCGGGTTGGTGAGTACTTC. It codes for CASSSRVGEYF. The J gene is TRBJ2-7, the V gene TRBV7-1; D may be TRBD2 (5 bases). TRBV7-1 is labeled an ORF, and its function is uncertain. The CDR3 covers 11 residues. The ends were cut back, 3 bases at V and 11 bases at J, with 11 bases in the middle.

The table lists this clonotype with many counts. The chain couples TRBV20-1 to TRBJ2-1; 7 bases map to TRBD2. Germline CDR1 DFQATT, CDR2 SNEGSKA (reference sequence). CDR3 length: 11 amino acids. Trimming at V came to 6 bases and at J to 10 bases, leaving 6 bases not matched to a gene. CDR3 DNA: TGCAGTGCGGTAGCGGGCTCCGAGCAGTTCTTC. This sequence encodes CSAVAGSEQFF.

This clonotype came up many times. This chain uses TRBV9 with TRBJ2-6, with D unclear. CDR3 length: 14 residues. Germline V lookup: CDR1 SGDLS, CDR2 YYNGEE. V lost 0 bases to trimming and J lost 5 bases, with 6 bases between them. Here the CDR3 DNA reads TGTGCCAGCAGCGTAGAAGATAGGGCCAACGTCCTGACTTTC. Amino acid sequence: CASSVEDRANVLTF.

In this sample, this clonotype turned up many times. V and J are TRBV16 and TRBJ2-5; D remains unclear. The CDR3 covers 15 residues. The germline V gene encodes CDR1 KGHSY and CDR2 FQNENV. V gave up 0 bases and J gave up 7 bases, with 15 bases separating them. CDR3 coding DNA: TGTGCCAGCAGCCAATCGGTGGAGTCCCCAACGACCCAGTACTTC. Translation: CASSQSVESPTTQYF.

At least ten counts were recorded for this clonotype. CDR3 in amino acids: CASSQGPGMETQYF. In DNA form, the CDR3 reads TGCGCCAGCAGCCAAGGGCCGGGGATGGAGACCCAGTACTTC. V and J are TRBV4-1 and TRBJ2-5; a weak D match, TRBD2 (5 bases). Germline CDR1 is MGHRA and CDR2 is YSYEKL. The CDR3 spans 14 residues. V gave up 1 base and J gave up 5 bases, with 11 bases separating them.

Ten or more counts support this clonotype. The chain employs TRBV28 and TRBJ1-4, with a weak D call TRBD1 (6 bases). This CDR3 has 15 residues. The V gene's germline CDR1 is MDHEN and CDR2 SYDVKM. V lost 4 bases to trimming and J lost 8 bases, with 17 bases between them. The CDR3 sequence: CASSYRGGIREKLFF. The DNA of the CDR3 is TGTGCCAGCAGTTACCGAGGGGGTATTAGAGAAAAACTGTTTTTT.

This clonotype was seen repeatedly, ten times or more. The germline gene is not matched at one end of the junction; a read error may be the cause. The chain links TRBV30 to TRBJ1-6; D ambiguous. CDR1 and CDR2 from the germline V gene are GTSNPN and SVGIG (reference sequence). This CDR3 region has 14 residues. The CDR3 spells CAWSRRRNNSPLYF. The DNA of the CDR3 is TGTGCCTGGAGTCGGCGCAGAAATAATTCGCCCCTCTACTTT.

This clonotype was observed many times. This chain joins TRBV10-3 and TRBJ2-4; 15 nucleotides match TRBD2. The J segment lost 13 bases and the V segment lost 0 bases, leaving 7 bases of the junction unmatched. The CDR3 is 16 amino acids. Germline V gives CDR1 ENHRY, CDR2 SYGVKD. The CDR3 nucleotides are TGTGCCATCAGTGAGTCCCCAGGACTAGCGGGGGGGCAACAGTACTTC. Translating it yields CAISESPGLAGGQQYF.

There are many counts of this clonotype. The chain is built from TRBV27 and TRBJ2-6; a possible D gene is TRBD1 (5 bases). V dropped 3 bases and J dropped 12 bases, with 18 bases sitting between them. Looked up from germline, CDR1 is MNHEY and CDR2 is SMNVEV (reference sequence). CDR3 length: 15 residues. The CDR3 sequence: CASSFAVGRVGVLTF. The CDR3 coding sequence is TGTGCCAGCAGTTTCGCAGTGGGGCGAGTCGGCGTCCTGACTTTC.

This clonotype was recorded a few times. V gene TRBV5-1 combines with J gene TRBJ2-2; 16 bases align to TRBD2. This CDR3 has 19 residues. V lost 3 bases, J lost 3 bases, and 8 bases stayed unmatched. Germline-derived CDR1 and CDR2 are SGHRS and YFSETQ. In DNA form, the CDR3 reads TGCGCCAGCAGCTCGGGACTAGCGGGAGGGCCCCAGTACACCGGGGAGCTGTTTTTT. Its protein is CASSSGLAGGPQYTGELFF.

This clonotype is medium-sized (0.01 to 0.1%) by share. Relative to the germline gene, one junction end is altered; a read error may explain this. V gene TRBV15 combines with J gene TRBJ2-5, with D possibly matching TRBD2 (5 bases). The V gene's germline CDR1 is LNHNV and CDR2 YYDKDF (reference sequence). This CDR3 has 12 residues. CDR3 in amino acids: CASSGLGDTQYF. CDR3 nucleotides: TGTGCTAGCAGTGGACTGGGAGACACCCAGTACTTT.

The chain combines TRBV29-1 with TRBJ1-1, with D uncertain. The V gene's germline CDR1 is SQVTM and CDR2 ANQGSEA. The V end lost 0 bases, the J end lost 1 base, and 9 bases lay between the germline ends. The CDR3 runs to 14 residues. DNA of the CDR3: TGCAGCGTTGAAGATCTGCTCAGGAACACTGAAGCTTTCTTT. Translating it yields CSVEDLLRNTEAFF.

The sample holds many counts of this clonotype. V and J are TRBV29-1 and TRBJ2-5; possible D gene TRBD2, 6 bases. The V gene's germline CDR1 is SQVTM and CDR2 ANQGSEA. The ends were cut back, 8 bases at V and 1 base at J, with 14 bases in the middle. The CDR3 extends over 13 amino acids. This CDR3 is CSSRDSLQETQYF. The CDR3 coding sequence is TGCAGCAGCCGGGACTCCCTCCAAGAGACCCAGTACTTC.

CDR3 sequence reads: CASSPRLGTGVGGNEQFF. CDR3 bases: TGTGCCAGCAGCCCCCGGCTCGGGACAGGGGTCGGCGGCAATGAGCAGTTCTTC. The chain uses TRBV11-2 and TRBJ2-1, with 10 bases matching TRBD1. With 5 bases clipped from V and 6 bases from J, the junction kept 16 bases outside the gene matches. This CDR3 region has 18 residues. Germline lookup yields CDR1 SGHAT and CDR2 FQNNGV.

This clonotype was seen ten or more times. This chain joins TRBV9 and TRBJ2-5; no firm D call. CDR1 is SGDLS, CDR2 YYNGEE, per germline. The V gene lost 4 bases and the J gene lost 2 bases, with 12 bases spanning the gap. The CDR3 is 14 amino acids. The CDR3 DNA follows: TGTGCCAGCAGCCGCGGAGTCAATCAAGAGACCCAGTACTTC. Its protein product is CASSRGVNQETQYF.

This sequence joins TRBV20-1 and TRBJ2-6; D not resolved. V was clipped by 2 bases and J by 0 bases, with 5 bases between them. Germline CDR1 and CDR2: DFQATT and SNEGSKA (reference sequence). The CDR3 consists of 14 residues. CDR3 nucleotides: TGCAGTGCTAGAAAGCCCTCTGGGGCCAACGTCCTGACTTTC. Amino acids: CSARKPSGANVLTF.

This clonotype showed up many times. The junction does not match germline at one end; this may be a read error. The chain is built from TRBV19 and TRBJ2-7; 8 positions agree with TRBD1. Per germline, CDR1 LNHDA and CDR2 SQIVND (reference sequence). This CDR3 comprises 14 residues. The CDR3 loop reads CASSIVRGQGEQYF. CDR3 DNA sequence: TGTGCCAGCAGTATAGTCAGGGGGCAGGGTGAACAGTACTTC.

The CDR3 is CSASRTGQETQYF. The DNA of the CDR3 is TGCAGTGCTTCCCGGACAGGGCAAGAGACCCAGTACTTC. This rearrangement joins TRBV20-1 to TRBJ2-5; 8 bases are shared with TRBD1. The V gene end was trimmed by 5 bases and the J gene end by 2 bases; junction bases not matched to a gene: 4. The CDR3 is 13 amino acids. Germline values: CDR1 DFQATT, CDR2 SNEGSKA (reference sequence).

This clonotype was picked up many times. The genes are TRBV12-3 or TRBV12-4 and TRBJ2-7; D gene ambiguous. Trimming took off 2 bases at V and 1 base at J, with 9 bases between the two ends. CDR3 length: 14 amino acids. The DNA for the CDR3 is TGTGCCAGCAGTTTACTAGGCACTTCCTACGAGCAGTACTTC. Translated: CASSLLGTSYEQYF.

This clonotype showed up many times. The chain is built from TRBV18 and TRBJ1-1; D possibly corresponds to TRBD1 (6 bases). V lost 6 bases to trimming and J lost 5 bases, with 19 bases between them. The CDR3 consists of 15 residues. From germline, CDR1 is KGHSH and CDR2 LQKENI. The chain's CDR3 is CASSEMDSQTTEAFF. CDR3 in DNA: TGTGCCAGCTCCGAGATGGACAGTCAGACAACTGAAGCTTTCTTT.

The chain carries TRBV24-1 and TRBJ1-2, with 9 bases lining up with TRBD1. V shed 4 bases, J shed 3 bases, and the junction held 5 bases outside the gene matches. This CDR3 comprises 15 residues. CDR1 and CDR2 (germline): KGHDR, SFDVKD. CDR3 loop: CATSDPGQGDYGYTF. Here the CDR3 DNA reads TGTGCCACCAGTGACCCGGGACAGGGAGACTATGGCTACACCTTC.

There are many counts of this clonotype. The chain is built from TRBV4-1 and TRBJ2-7; perhaps TRBD2 as D (5 bases). This CDR3 contains 20 residues. In germline, CDR1 is MGHRA, CDR2 YSYEKL. The V end was cut by 0 bases, the J end by 1 base, with 25 bases between. CDR3 region: CASSQDIWGAALIQSYEQYF. The DNA for the CDR3 is TGCGCCAGCAGCCAAGATATTTGGGGAGCGGCCTTAATACAGTCCTACGAGCAGTACTTC.

This clonotype appeared many times. The V call is TRBV6-4, the J call TRBJ2-4, with 8 bases that match TRBD1. The V segment lost 0 bases and the J segment 6 bases; nucleotides outside the gene matches: 13. The germline V gene has CDR1 MRHNA and CDR2 SNTAGT. This CDR3 is built from 18 residues. CDR3 protein: CASSDSATGAIYRNIQYF. Written as DNA, the CDR3 is TGTGCCAGCAGTGACTCTGCGACAGGGGCGATCTACAGAAACATTCAGTACTTC.

V and J are TRBV6-9 and TRBJ2-5; D is perhaps TRBD1 or TRBD2 (5 bases each). Germline-derived CDR1 and CDR2 are MNHGY and SVAAGI. This CDR3 comprises 15 residues. V gave up 5 bases and J gave up 9 bases, with 22 bases separating them. CDR3 sequence: CASSGSPFKGESQYF. The CDR3 DNA follows: TGTGCCAGCAGTGGGTCGCCGTTTAAAGGGGAGTCCCAGTACTTC.

This clonotype was recorded at least ten times. The V gene is TRBV5-1, the J gene TRBJ1-1, with D unresolved. The CDR3 is 14 residues long. V was clipped by 0 bases and J by 1 base, with 7 bases between them. Germline CDR1 reads SGHRS; CDR2 reads YFSETQ. CDR3 DNA: TGCGCCAGCAGCTTGGGGGGTGCGAACACTGAAGCTTTCTTT. It is translated as CASSLGGANTEAFF.

Only a few counts were recorded for this clonotype. The V and J genes are TRBV28 and TRBJ1-1, with TRBD1 as a possible D gene (6 bases). Germline CDR1 is MDHEN and CDR2 is SYDVKM. The CDR3 has 13 amino acids. V lost 5 bases and J lost 11, with 18 bases in between. The CDR3 region is CASSPPGTSRAFF. DNA of the CDR3: TGTGCCAGCAGTCCGCCCGGGACATCTCGGGCTTTCTTT.